This T cell receptor beta chain was recovered during a study of cytomegalovirus exposure and HLA in healthy donors. At the level of the study: Clustering assigned 70% to 90% of the approximately 400 genotyped donors to the Caucasian-associated ancestry cluster.

V gave up 3 bases and J gave up 4 bases; unmatched junction bases: 18. This CDR3 spans 18 amino acids. From germline, CDR1 is SEHNR and CDR2 FQNEAQ (reference sequence). The PCR was carried out with 60 Vbeta primers and 13 Jbeta primers. Here immunoSEQ multiplex PCR was the method, and the copy in TCRdb shows in-frame clones only, minus some. The sample carries about 180,000 clones, about 81% recorded once. On this clone itself: What it binds is not known.

General study points: The classifier reportedly diagnosed cytomegalovirus status with high sensitivity and specificity. It is likely that the observed cluster of highly shared sequence variants was a sequencing artifact. Most subjects had HLA-A and HLA-B alleles reportedly predicted accurately by TCR beta sequences.

The chain links TRBV7-9 to TRBJ2-7; 7 bases fit TRBD2. The material sequenced was PBMCs. This clonotype was sampled from a man between 40 and 49 years old in good health and CMV-seronegative. CDR3 sequence (DNA): TGTGCCAGCAGCTTCCCCGGAAGGGACTACCCTAAGAAATACGAGCAGTACTTC. Its translation is CASSFPGRDYPKKYEQYF. Based on the CDR3 plus reference TRBV7-9 and TRBJ2-7, the full variable domain is DTGVSQNPRHKITKRGQNVTFRCDPISEHNRLYWYRQTLGQGPEFLTYFQNEAQLEKSRLLSDRFSAERPKGSFSTLEIQRTEQGDSAMYLCASSFPGRDYPKKYEQYFGPGTRLTVT.